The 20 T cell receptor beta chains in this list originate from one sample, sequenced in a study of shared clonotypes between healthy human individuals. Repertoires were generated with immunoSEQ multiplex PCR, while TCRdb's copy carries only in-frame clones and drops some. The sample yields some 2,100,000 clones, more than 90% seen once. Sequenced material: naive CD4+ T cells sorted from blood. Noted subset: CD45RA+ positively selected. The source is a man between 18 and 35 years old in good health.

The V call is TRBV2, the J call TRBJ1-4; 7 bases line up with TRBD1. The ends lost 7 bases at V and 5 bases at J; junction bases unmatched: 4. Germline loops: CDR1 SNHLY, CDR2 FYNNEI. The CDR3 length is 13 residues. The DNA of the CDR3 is TGTGCCAGCACAGGGACAGTCAATGAAAAACTGTTTTTT. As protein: CASTGTVNEKLFF.

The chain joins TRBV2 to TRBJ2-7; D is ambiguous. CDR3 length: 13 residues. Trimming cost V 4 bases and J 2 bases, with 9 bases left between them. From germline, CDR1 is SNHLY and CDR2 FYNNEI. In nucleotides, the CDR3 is TGTGCCAGCAGTGCAAACGGACCCTACGAGCAGTACTTC. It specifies CASSANGPYEQYF.

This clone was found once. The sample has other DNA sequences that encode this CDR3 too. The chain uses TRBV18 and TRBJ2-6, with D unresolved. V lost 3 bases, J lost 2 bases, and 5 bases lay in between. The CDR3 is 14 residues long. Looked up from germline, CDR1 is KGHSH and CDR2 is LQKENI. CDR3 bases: TGTGCCAGCTCACCTGGGACTGGGGCCAACGTCCTGACTTTC. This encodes CASSPGTGANVLTF.

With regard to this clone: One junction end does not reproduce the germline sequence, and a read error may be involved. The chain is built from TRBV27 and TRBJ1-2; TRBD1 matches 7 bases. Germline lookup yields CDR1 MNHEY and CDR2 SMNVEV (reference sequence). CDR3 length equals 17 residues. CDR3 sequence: CAGSLSSGQGANYGYTF. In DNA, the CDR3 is TGTGCCGGCAGTTTATCCTCGGGTCAGGGGGCTAACTATGGCTACACCTTC.

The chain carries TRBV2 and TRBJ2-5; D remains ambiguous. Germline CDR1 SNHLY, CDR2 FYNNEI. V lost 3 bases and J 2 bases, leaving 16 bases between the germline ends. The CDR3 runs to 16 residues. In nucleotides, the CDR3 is TGTGCCAGCAGTGATTCAGGAAATGGGTTGCAAGAGACCCAGTACTTC. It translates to CASSDSGNGLQETQYF.

CDR3: CASSPRASHEQYF. CDR3 in DNA: TGTGCCAGCTCACCAAGGGCAAGTCACGAGCAGTACTTC. The chain carries TRBV18 and TRBJ2-7, with unresolved D. Germline V CDR1 and CDR2: KGHSH, LQKENI. Between the trimmed V and J ends, which lost 2 bases and 5 bases, there was a span of 10 bases. The length of the CDR3 is 13 residues. The whole variable domain, remainder taken from reference TRBV18 and TRBJ2-7, is NAGVMQNPRHLVRRRGQEARLRCSPMKGHSHVYWYRQLPEEGLKFMVYLQKENIIDESGMPKERFSAEFPKEGPSILRIQQVVRGDSAAYFCASSPRASHEQYFGPGTRLTVT.

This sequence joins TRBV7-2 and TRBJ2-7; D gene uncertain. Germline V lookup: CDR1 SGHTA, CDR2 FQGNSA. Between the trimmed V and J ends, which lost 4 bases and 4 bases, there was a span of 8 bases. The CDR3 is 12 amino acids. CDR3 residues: CASSSQEYEQYF. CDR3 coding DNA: TGTGCCAGCAGCTCTCAGGAGTACGAGCAGTACTTC.

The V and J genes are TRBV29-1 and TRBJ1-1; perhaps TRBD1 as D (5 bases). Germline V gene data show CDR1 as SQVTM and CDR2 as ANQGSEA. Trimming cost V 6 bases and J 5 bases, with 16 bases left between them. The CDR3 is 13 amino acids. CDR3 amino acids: CSVARTGETEAFF. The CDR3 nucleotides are TGCAGCGTGGCAAGGACGGGGGAAACTGAAGCTTTCTTT.

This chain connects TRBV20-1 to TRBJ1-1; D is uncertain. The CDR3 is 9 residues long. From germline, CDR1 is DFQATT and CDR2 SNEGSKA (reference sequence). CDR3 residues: CRGNTEAFF. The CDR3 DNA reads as TGCAGGGGAAACACTGAAGCTTTCTTT.

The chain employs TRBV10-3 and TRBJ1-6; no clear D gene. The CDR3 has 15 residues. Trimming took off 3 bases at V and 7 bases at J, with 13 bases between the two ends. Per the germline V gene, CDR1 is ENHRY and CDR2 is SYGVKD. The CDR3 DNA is TGTGCCATCAGTGAAGAGGGTCCCTTAAATTCACCCCTCCACTTT. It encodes CAISEEGPLNSPLHF.

The CDR3 protein is CASSQRGDTQYF. In DNA, the CDR3 is TGTGCCAGCAGCCAAAGGGGAGATACGCAGTATTTT. The genes are TRBV7-2 and TRBJ2-3; a possible D gene is TRBD1 (5 bases). The CDR3 loop spans 12 amino acids. Germline CDR1 and CDR2: SGHTA and FQGNSA. V gave up 5 bases and J gave up 5 bases, with 8 bases separating them.

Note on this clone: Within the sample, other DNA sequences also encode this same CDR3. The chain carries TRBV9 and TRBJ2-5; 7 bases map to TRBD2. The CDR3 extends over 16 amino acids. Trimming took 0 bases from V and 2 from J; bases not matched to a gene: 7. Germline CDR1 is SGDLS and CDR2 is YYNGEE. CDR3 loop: CASSVATSGGQETQYF. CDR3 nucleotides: TGTGCCAGCAGCGTAGCTACTTCGGGAGGACAAGAGACCCAGTACTTC.

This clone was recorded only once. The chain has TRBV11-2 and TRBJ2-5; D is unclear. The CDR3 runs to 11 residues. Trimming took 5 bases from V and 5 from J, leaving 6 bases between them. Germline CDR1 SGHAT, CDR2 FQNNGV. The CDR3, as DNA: TGTGCCAGCAGCGGTGGGGAGACCCAGTACTTC. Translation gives CASSGGETQYF.

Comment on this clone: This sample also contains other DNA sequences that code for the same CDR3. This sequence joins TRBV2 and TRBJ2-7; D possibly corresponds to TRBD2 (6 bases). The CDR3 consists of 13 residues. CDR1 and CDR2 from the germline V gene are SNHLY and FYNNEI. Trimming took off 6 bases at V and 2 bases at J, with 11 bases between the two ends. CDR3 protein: CASRVRETYEQYF. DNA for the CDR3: TGTGCCAGCAGGGTCCGGGAGACCTACGAGCAGTACTTC. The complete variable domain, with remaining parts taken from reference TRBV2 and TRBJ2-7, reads EPEVTQTPSHQVTQMGQEVILRCVPISNHLYFYWYRQILGQKVEFLVSFYNNEISEKSEIFDDQFSVERPDGSNFTLKIRSTKLEDSAMYFCASRVRETYEQYFGPGTRLTVT.

CDR3 in amino acids: CASSLVRNQPQHF. CDR3 nucleotide sequence: TGTGCCAGCAGCTTGGTCAGGAATCAGCCCCAGCATTTT. The genes are TRBV5-8 and TRBJ1-5; D gene ambiguous. The V end was cut by 0 bases, the J end by 4 bases, with 5 bases between. Per the germline V gene, CDR1 is SGHTS and CDR2 is YDEGEE. This CDR3 contains 13 residues.

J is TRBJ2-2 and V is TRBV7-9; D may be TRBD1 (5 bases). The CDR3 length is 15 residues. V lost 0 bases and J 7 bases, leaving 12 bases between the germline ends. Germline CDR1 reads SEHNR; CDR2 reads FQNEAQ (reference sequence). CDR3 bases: TGTGCCAGCAGCTTAGCCGCCCCCCAGGGCGGGGAGCTGTTTTTT. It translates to CASSLAAPQGGELFF. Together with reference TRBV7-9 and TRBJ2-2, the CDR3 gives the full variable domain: DTGVSQNPRHKITKRGQNVTFRCDPISEHNRLYWYRQTLGQGPEFLTYFQNEAQLEKSRLLSDRFSAERPKGSFSTLEIQRTEQGDSAMYLCASSLAAPQGGELFFGEGSRLTVL.

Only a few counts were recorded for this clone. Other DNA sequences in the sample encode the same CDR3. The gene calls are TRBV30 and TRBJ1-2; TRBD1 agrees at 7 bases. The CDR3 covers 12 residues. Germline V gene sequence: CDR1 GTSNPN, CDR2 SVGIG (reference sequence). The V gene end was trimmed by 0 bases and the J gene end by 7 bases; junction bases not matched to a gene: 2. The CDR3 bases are TGTGCCTGGAGTGTAGGGGGCGCTGGCTACACCTTC. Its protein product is CAWSVGGAGYTF.

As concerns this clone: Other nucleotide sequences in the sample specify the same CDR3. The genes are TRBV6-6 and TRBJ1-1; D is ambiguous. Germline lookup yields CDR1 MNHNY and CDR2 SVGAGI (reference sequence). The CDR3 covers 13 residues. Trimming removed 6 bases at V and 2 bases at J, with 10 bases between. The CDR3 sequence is CASSPTENTEAFF. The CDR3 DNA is TGTGCCAGCAGCCCGACGGAAAACACTGAAGCTTTCTTT.

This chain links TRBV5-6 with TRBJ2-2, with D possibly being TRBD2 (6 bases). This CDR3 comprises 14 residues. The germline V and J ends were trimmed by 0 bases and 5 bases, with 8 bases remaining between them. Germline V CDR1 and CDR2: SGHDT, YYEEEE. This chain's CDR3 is CASSLDAGTGELFF. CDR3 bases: TGTGCCAGCAGCTTGGATGCGGGGACCGGGGAGCTGTTTTTT.

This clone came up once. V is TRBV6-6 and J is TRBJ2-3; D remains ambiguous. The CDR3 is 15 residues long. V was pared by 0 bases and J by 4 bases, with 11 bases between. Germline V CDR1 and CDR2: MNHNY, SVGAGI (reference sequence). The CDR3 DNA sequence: TGTGCCAGCAGTTACTCCGGAATGGGGTCAGATACGCAGTATTTT. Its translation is CASSYSGMGSDTQYF.